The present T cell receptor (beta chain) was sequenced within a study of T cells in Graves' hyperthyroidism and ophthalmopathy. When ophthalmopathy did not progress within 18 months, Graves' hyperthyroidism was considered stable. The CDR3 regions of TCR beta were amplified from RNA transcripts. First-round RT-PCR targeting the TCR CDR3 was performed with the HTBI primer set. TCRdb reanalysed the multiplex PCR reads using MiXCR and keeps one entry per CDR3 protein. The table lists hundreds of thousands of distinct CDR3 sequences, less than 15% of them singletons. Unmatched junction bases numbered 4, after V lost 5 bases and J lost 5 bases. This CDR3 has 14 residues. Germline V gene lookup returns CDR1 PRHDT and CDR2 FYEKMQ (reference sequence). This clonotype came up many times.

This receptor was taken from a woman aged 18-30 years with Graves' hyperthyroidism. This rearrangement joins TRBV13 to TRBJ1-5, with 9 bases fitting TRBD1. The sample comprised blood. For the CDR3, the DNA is TGTGCCAGCAGCCAAGGGGACAGGGATCAGCCCCAGCATTTT. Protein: CASSQGDRDQPQHF.